This T cell receptor (beta chain) was observed in a study of blood T cell repertoires in COVID-19. About the study: Acute-phase and convalescent COVID-19 samples originated in the United States, Italy and Spain. Sources were T cells, B-cell-depleted T cells, or PBMCs; the material itself was cDNA or gDNA.

Study processing details: Quantification of nucleated cells was approximated via reference gene primer amplification. Profiling relied on immunoSEQ multiplex PCR, and the TCRdb table lists in-frame clones only, not all of them. That table gives V, J and clone size, and the DNA gave D and trimming. The table has about 83,000 clones, approximately 80% seen once. Trimming removed 4 bases from V and 5 bases from J, with 11 bases in between. The CDR3 sequence is 12 residues long. In germline, CDR1 is GTSNPN, CDR2 SVGIG (reference sequence). The clonotype comes from a woman of 80 years or more with acute or convalescent COVID-19. The genes are TRBV30 and TRBJ2-5, with D perhaps TRBD1 (7 bases). Sequences were obtained from peripheral blood. In DNA, the CDR3 is TGTGCCTGGAAGGGGGCGGGGGAGACCCAGTACTTC. Translated, it gives CAWKGAGETQYF.